The subject of this entry is one TCR beta chain. Its antigen is not identified. These data originate in a study of T-cell memory formation after mild COVID-19. Overall study: Most TCR clusters belonged to a single donor.

The germline gives CDR1 MNHEY, CDR2 SMNVEV (reference sequence). Deletions cut 6 bases from V and 0 bases from J, with 12 bases between. The CDR3 loop spans 15 amino acids. Study outcomes and limitations: A second wave of clones peaked on day 37, and their SARS-CoV-2 specificity went unconfirmed. CD4/CD8 balance characterized clones contracting day 15 to 85, and CD4+ skew characterized later expanders. In pre-infection memory, a portion of responding clones appeared, which suggested that cross-reactive memory joined.

TCRdb redid the calling of the 5' RACE reads with MiXCR, one entry per CDR3 protein. The table lists a few hundred thousand distinct CDR3 sequences, 27% of them singletons. This sequence joins TRBV27 and TRBJ1-3, with D uncertain. The receptor was isolated from an adult woman who had mild COVID-19 (a few samples of this study predate the infection). Cell type and time point are not known. Sequenced material: PBMCs or a T cell subset sorted from them (not recorded which). CDR3 nucleotides: TGTGCCAGCAGGAACACAAGGAGCTCTGGAAACACCATATATTTT. Residues: CASRNTRSSGNTIYF.